What follows are 10 T cell receptor beta chains derived from one specimen sequenced in a study of blood T cell repertoires in COVID-19. Sequencing used immunoSEQ multiplex PCR; TCRdb keeps in-frame clones, though not all of them. The sample contains tens of thousands of clones, 86% of which appear only once. Sequenced: peripheral blood. The receptors were gathered from a man between 65 and 85 years old with active or convalescent COVID-19.

The chain employs TRBV3-1 (or the pseudogene TRBV3-2) and TRBJ2-5; possible D gene TRBD1, 5 bases. In germline, CDR1 is LGHDT, CDR2 YNNKEL (reference sequence). This CDR3 spans 14 amino acids. V shed 1 base and J shed 2 bases, with 8 bases lying between them. The DNA for the CDR3 is TGTGCCAGCAGCCAAGGGTACAGGCAAGAGACCCAGTACTTC. This gives the protein CASSQGYRQETQYF.

The table lists this clone with a few counts. This sequence joins TRBV5-6 and TRBJ2-7; 7 bases fit TRBD2. The length of the CDR3 is 13 residues. Looked up from germline, CDR1 is SGHDT and CDR2 is YYEEEE. V lost 4 bases to trimming and J lost 6 bases; unmatched junction nucleotides: 7. CDR3 sequence (DNA): TGTGCCAGCAGCCTTTGGGGGGGAAGCGAGCAGTACTTC. It encodes CASSLWGGSEQYF.

The CDR3 region has the DNA TGTGCCAGCAGCGATACTCCTGGAAACACCATATATTTT. Its translation is CASSDTPGNTIYF. The chain employs TRBV9 and TRBJ1-3; no firm D call. Trimming cost V 3 bases and J 2 bases, with 6 bases left between them. The CDR3 length is 13 residues. CDR1 is SGDLS and CDR2 is YYNGEE in the germline V gene.

The chain is built from TRBV7-3 and TRBJ2-3, with TRBD2 matching 9 bases. V dropped 5 bases and J dropped 6; count of bases not matched to a gene: 9. Germline V lookup: CDR1 SGHTA, CDR2 FQGTGA. This CDR3 contains 15 residues. As DNA, the CDR3 is TGTGCCAGCAGCCGTAGCGGGAGCGGGGGGGATACGCAGTATTTT. Translation: CASSRSGSGGDTQYF. Variable domain in full (rest from reference TRBV7-3 and TRBJ2-3): GAGVSQTPSNKVTEKGKYVELRCDPISGHTALYWYRQSLGQGPEFLIYFQGTGAADDSGLPNDRFFAVRPEGSVSTLKIQRTERGDSAVYLCASSRSGSGGDTQYFGPGTRLTVL.

This sequence joins TRBV5-1 and TRBJ2-2; the D gene is possibly TRBD1 (5 bases). V shed 7 bases and J shed 7 bases, with 8 bases lying between them. There are 11 residues in the CDR3. CDR1 SGHRS and CDR2 YFSETQ come from the germline V gene. The CDR3 here is CASGRVGELFF. The DNA for the CDR3 is TGCGCCAGCGGCAGGGTCGGGGAGCTGTTTTTT.

The V call is TRBV29-1, the J call TRBJ2-1, with 8 nucleotides matching TRBD1. The ends lost 7 bases at V and 15 bases at J; junction bases unmatched: 8. This CDR3 comprises 10 residues. CDR1 is SQVTM and CDR2 is ANQGSEA in the germline V gene. Here the CDR3 reads CSANQGAPFF. The CDR3 DNA reads as TGCAGCGCTAACCAGGGGGCCCCGTTCTTC.

The sample holds one count of this clone. The V gene is TRBV11-1, the J gene TRBJ1-4; 9 bases line up with TRBD1. Trimming at V came to 2 bases and at J to 8 bases, leaving 9 bases not matched to a gene. This CDR3 has 16 residues. From germline, CDR1 is SGHAT and CDR2 FQDESV (reference sequence). This CDR3 is CASSLNGDRENEKLFF. Written as DNA, the CDR3 is TGTGCCAGCAGCTTAAACGGGGACAGGGAAAACGAAAAACTGTTTTTT.

The chain carries TRBV4-2 and TRBJ1-6, with no clear D. The CDR3 contains 13 residues. The germline CDR1 and CDR2 sequences are LGHNA and YNFKEQ. Deletions cut 2 bases from V and 10 bases from J, with 9 bases between. The CDR3 bases are TGTGCCAGCAGCCAAAATTTACGGTCACCCCTCCACTTT. Its protein product is CASSQNLRSPLHF.

A few counts support this clone. The CDR3 DNA is TGTGCCAGCAGCGTAGCCCCATACGCGGGAGGAGACACCGGGGAGCTGTTTTTT. It translates to CASSVAPYAGGDTGELFF. The chain uses TRBV9 and TRBJ2-2, with TRBD2 matching 8 bases. Trimming cost V 0 bases and J 3 bases; bases outside gene matches: 10. CDR1 SGDLS and CDR2 YYNGEE come from the germline V gene. The CDR3 spans 18 residues.

The J gene is TRBJ1-1, the V gene TRBV6-4; D is uncertain. The CDR3 has 13 amino acids. Germline V CDR1 and CDR2: MRHNA, SNTAGT. Trimming cost V 3 bases and J 5 bases, with 10 bases left between them. The CDR3 sequence is CASSEARGTEAFF. CDR3 in DNA: TGTGCCAGCAGTGAGGCCCGGGGAACTGAAGCTTTCTTT.